What follows are 31 T cell receptor beta chains derived from one specimen sequenced in a study of CD8 T cells in Susac syndrome. Random-hexamer reverse transcription was applied to roughly 0.5 to 1 ug RNA. One entry per CDR3 protein, called by TCRdb with MiXCR from the immunoSEQ multiplex PCR reads. The repertoire consists of more than 150,000 distinct CDR3 sequences, with almost 96% occurring once and the leading ten covering 0.09% to 0.1%. The specimen was CD4+ T cells from PBMCs. These receptors were collected from a human donor with Susac syndrome.

This rearrangement joins TRBV4-1 to TRBJ1-1, with D possibly TRBD1 on 5 matching bases. Germline CDR1 MGHRA, CDR2 YSYEKL. V was trimmed by 3 bases and J by 5 bases, leaving 10 bases between them. There are 13 residues in the CDR3. DNA for the CDR3: TGCGCCAGCAGCCAGGGGCGAGAGACTGAAGCTTTCTTT. This translates into CASSQGRETEAFF.

J is TRBJ1-2 and V is TRBV5-1; D unclear. The CDR3 has 14 residues. From germline, CDR1 is SGHRS and CDR2 YFSETQ. Trimming removed 4 bases at V and 7 bases at J, with 17 bases between. CDR3 in amino acids: CASSPEISRFGYTF. The CDR3 DNA is TGCGCCAGCAGCCCCGAGATATCCCGGTTTGGCTACACCTTC.

This sequence joins TRBV24-1 and TRBJ2-5, with no clear D. This CDR3 has 12 residues. Germline CDR1 reads KGHDR; CDR2 reads SFDVKD. The V and J ends lost 3 bases and 3 bases respectively, with 4 bases between them. The CDR3 DNA reads as TGTGCCACCAGTGATCAAAAAGAGACCCAGTACTTC. Translation gives CATSDQKETQYF.

V and J are TRBV12-3 or TRBV12-4 and TRBJ1-2, with D uncertain. The CDR3 sequence is 14 residues long. Trimming removed 3 bases from V and 4 bases from J, with 12 bases in between. In nucleotides, the CDR3 is TGTGCCAGCAGTTTGGGCAGGTGGTCCTATGGCTACACCTTC. Its translation is CASSLGRWSYGYTF.

CDR3 sequence: CAWSDMGSNQPQHF. The CDR3 DNA is TGTGCCTGGAGTGACATGGGTAGCAATCAGCCCCAGCATTTT. The chain has TRBV30 and TRBJ1-5; D is unresolved. Per germline, CDR1 GTSNPN and CDR2 SVGIG (reference sequence). CDR3 size: 14 residues. The V end lost 1 base, the J end lost 0 bases, and 7 bases lay between the germline ends.

The sample holds one count of this clonotype. This chain uses TRBV30 with TRBJ2-1, with D uncertain. Germline assignment: CDR1 GTSNPN and CDR2 SVGIG (reference sequence). The CDR3 spans 10 residues. V lost 1 base to trimming and J lost 7 bases, with 2 bases between them. The CDR3 region is CAWSGNEQFF. CDR3 nucleotides: TGTGCCTGGAGTGGGAATGAGCAGTTCTTC.

The chain uses TRBV29-1 and TRBJ2-2; 9 bases line up with TRBD1. Losses at the gene ends were 4 bases for V and 2 bases for J; bases not matched to a gene: 2. CDR1 is SQVTM, CDR2 ANQGSEA, per germline. This CDR3 has 14 amino acids. DNA of the CDR3: TGCAGCGTTGGGGACAGGGCAAACACCGGGGAGCTGTTTTTT. It is translated as CSVGDRANTGELFF.

This chain uses TRBV25-1 with TRBJ1-1; possibly TRBD1 for D (5 bases). There are 11 residues in the CDR3. V lost 8 bases to trimming and J lost 5 bases, with 9 bases between them. Germline assignment: CDR1 MGHDK and CDR2 SYGVNS. The CDR3: CASSGGTEAFF. The CDR3 DNA reads as TGTGCCAGCTCGGGGGGTACTGAAGCTTTCTTT.

CDR3 residues: CASSQTVSPNEQFF. CDR3 bases: TGCGCCAGCAGCCAAACAGTCTCTCCAAATGAGCAGTTCTTC. The rearrangement uses TRBV4-1 and TRBJ2-1; D is uncertain. V lost 2 bases to trimming and J lost 7 bases, with 12 bases between them. There are 14 residues in the CDR3. The germline V gene encodes CDR1 MGHRA and CDR2 YSYEKL.

This rearrangement joins TRBV2 to TRBJ1-1, with D unresolved. The V gene's germline CDR1 is SNHLY and CDR2 FYNNEI. The CDR3 contains 15 residues. V lost 0 bases to trimming and J lost 2 bases, with 10 bases between them. The CDR3 sequence: CASSEARVGNTEAFF. The CDR3, as DNA: TGTGCCAGCAGTGAAGCGCGAGTGGGAAACACTGAAGCTTTCTTT.

The chain uses TRBV4-3 and TRBJ2-7; a weak D match, TRBD2 (5 bases). Trimming took 0 bases from V and 2 from J, leaving 8 bases between them. In germline, CDR1 is LGHNA, CDR2 YSLEER. The CDR3 extends over 14 amino acids. The CDR3 here is CASSQDWRTYEQYF. The CDR3 DNA reads TGCGCCAGCAGCCAAGATTGGAGGACCTACGAGCAGTACTTC.

The chain employs TRBV29-1 and TRBJ1-1; 9 bases align to TRBD1. The CDR3 is 13 amino acids. Germline V lookup: CDR1 SQVTM, CDR2 ANQGSEA. The V and J ends lost 6 bases and 3 bases, in that order; junction bases with no gene match: 5. The CDR3 region has the DNA TGCAGCGTCTCGACAGGGGGAGACACTGAAGCTTTCTTT. Translation: CSVSTGGDTEAFF.

The chain carries TRBV18 and TRBJ1-5, with D hard to call. Trimming pared 3 bases from V and 7 bases from J, leaving 10 bases between. CDR1 and CDR2 from the germline V gene are KGHSH and LQKENI. CDR3 length equals 13 residues. CDR3: CASSPAIEQPQHF. The CDR3 DNA sequence: TGTGCCAGCTCACCGGCAATCGAACAGCCCCAGCATTTT.

The V and J genes are TRBV4-3 and TRBJ2-7; 9 bases agree with TRBD2. The germline gives CDR1 LGHNA, CDR2 YSLEER. The J segment lost 4 bases and the V segment lost 0 bases, leaving 7 bases of the junction unmatched. CDR3 length: 16 residues. The CDR3 DNA follows: TGCGCCAGCAGCCAAGATTGGGCTAGCGGGGCTTACGAGCAGTACTTC. It is translated as CASSQDWASGAYEQYF.

This clonotype was recorded only once. The rearrangement uses TRBV28 and TRBJ2-7, with D tentatively TRBD1 (6 bases). Between the trimmed V and J ends, which lost 3 bases and 0 bases, there was a span of 12 bases. This CDR3 region has 15 residues. CDR1 MDHEN and CDR2 SYDVKM come from the germline V gene. The CDR3 here is CASSFTGTRSYEQYF. CDR3 nucleotide sequence: TGTGCCAGCAGTTTCACAGGGACACGCTCCTACGAGCAGTACTTC.

The V and J genes are TRBV7-9 and TRBJ1-5; weak D call: TRBD1 (5 bases). The V end was cut by 1 base, the J end by 7 bases, with 11 bases between. There are 14 residues in the CDR3. Per germline, CDR1 SEHNR and CDR2 FQNEAQ (reference sequence). The CDR3 here is CASSLDRFDQPQHF. CDR3 DNA sequence: TGTGCCAGCAGCTTAGACAGGTTCGACCAGCCCCAGCATTTT.

V and J are TRBV20-1 and TRBJ2-7, with unresolved D. The CDR3 sequence is 13 residues long. The V gene lost 8 bases and the J gene lost 2 bases, with 16 bases spanning the gap. From germline, CDR1 is DFQATT and CDR2 SNEGSKA (reference sequence). In DNA, the CDR3 is TGCAGTCCTAATGAGGTAGCTCCCTACGAGCAGTACTTC. Amino acids: CSPNEVAPYEQYF.

The chain couples TRBV20-1 to TRBJ1-5; the match to TRBD1 covers 7 bases. V shed 5 bases, J shed 6 bases, and the junction held 7 bases outside the gene matches. The V gene's germline CDR1 is DFQATT and CDR2 SNEGSKA (reference sequence). The CDR3 contains 13 residues. The CDR3 DNA reads TGCAGTGCTCCTGACAGGGAAGGTCAGCCCCAGCATTTT. Translating gives CSAPDREGQPQHF.

V is TRBV30 and J is TRBJ2-1; D is perhaps TRBD2 (6 bases). The CDR3 has 14 amino acids. CDR1 is GTSNPN and CDR2 is SVGIG in the germline V gene (reference sequence). V was trimmed by 1 base and J by 3 bases, leaving 10 bases between them. The CDR3 protein is CAWSGLAIYNEQFF. CDR3 bases: TGTGCCTGGAGTGGGCTAGCGATCTACAATGAGCAGTTCTTC.

CDR3 amino acids: CASSHDFLQAGSKYEQYF. For the CDR3, the DNA is TGCGCCAGCAGCCATGACTTCCTCCAAGCGGGGTCAAAGTACGAGCAGTACTTC. V and J are TRBV4-1 and TRBJ2-7; 7 bases are a match to TRBD2. V lost 3 bases to trimming and J lost 4 bases; unmatched junction nucleotides: 18. The CDR3 runs 18 residues. Per the germline V gene, CDR1 is MGHRA and CDR2 is YSYEKL.

The chain joins TRBV2 to TRBJ2-1; 11 nucleotides match TRBD2. The ends lost 5 bases at V and 3 bases at J; junction bases unmatched: 9. Germline V gives CDR1 SNHLY, CDR2 FYNNEI. The CDR3 spans 17 residues. CDR3 protein: CASSLTSGTSGYNEQFF. CDR3 DNA: TGTGCCAGCAGTCTAACATCCGGGACTAGCGGCTACAATGAGCAGTTCTTC.

Here the CDR3 DNA reads TGTGCCAGCAGTTACGGTGGGGGCGGGTATGGCTACACCTTC. Translating it yields CASSYGGGGYGYTF. This chain links TRBV6-5 with TRBJ1-2, with D possibly matching TRBD1 (6 bases). This CDR3 region has 14 residues. The V gene's germline CDR1 is MNHEY and CDR2 SVGAGI. Between the trimmed V and J ends, which lost 2 bases and 5 bases, there was a span of 12 bases.

The chain has TRBV7-2 and TRBJ2-7, with TRBD2 matching over 9 bases. The V and J ends lost 5 bases and 4 bases, in that order; junction bases with no gene match: 9. Looked up from germline, CDR1 is SGHTA and CDR2 is FQGNSA. The length of the CDR3 is 15 residues. In nucleotides, the CDR3 is TGTGCCAGCAGCCGTGGGACTAGCCTTAGGTACGAGCAGTACTTC. Encoded protein: CASSRGTSLRYEQYF.

The J gene is TRBJ2-7, the V gene TRBV11-2; D is unresolved. Germline V CDR1 and CDR2: SGHAT, FQNNGV. Trimming cost V 3 bases and J 0 bases, with 6 bases left between them. This CDR3 is 13 amino acids long. CDR3 coding DNA: TGTGCCAGCAGCTTTGGGGACTCCTACGAGCAGTACTTC. This codes for CASSFGDSYEQYF.

This sequence joins TRBV30 and TRBJ1-5; TRBD1 matches 9 bases. Trimming at V came to 3 bases and at J to 7 bases, leaving 10 bases not matched to a gene. The CDR3 is made up of 15 amino acids. Germline V gene data show CDR1 as GTSNPN and CDR2 as SVGIG (reference sequence). CDR3 nucleotides: TGTGCCTGGAGCCCAGGGGACAGGGAGGCCCAGCCCCAGCATTTT. The encoded protein is CAWSPGDREAQPQHF. The variable domain in full, completed from reference TRBV30 and TRBJ1-5, reads SQTIHQWPATLVQPVGSPLSLECTVEGTSNPNLYWYRQAAGRGLQLLFYSVGIGQISSEVPQNLSASRPQDRQFILSSKKLLLSDSGFYLCAWSPGDREAQPQHFGDGTRLSIL.

The chain is built from TRBV4-2 and TRBJ2-7, with D possibly matching TRBD1 (5 bases). Between the trimmed V and J ends, which lost 4 bases and 5 bases, there was a span of 18 bases. CDR3 size: 15 residues. Germline CDR1 and CDR2: LGHNA and YNFKEQ. CDR3 in amino acids: CASSLTVQNLNEQYF. The CDR3 DNA reads as TGTGCCAGCAGCCTGACAGTCCAGAATCTGAACGAGCAGTACTTC.

This chain uses TRBV30 with TRBJ2-2; a weak D match, TRBD2 (5 bases). CDR1 is GTSNPN, CDR2 SVGIG, per germline (reference sequence). V shed 4 bases and J shed 5 bases, with 11 bases lying between them. The CDR3 is 13 residues long. DNA of the CDR3: TGTGCCTGGAATATCGGGGTGACCGGGGAGCTGTTTTTT. Protein: CAWNIGVTGELFF.

The rearrangement links TRBV29-1 to TRBJ2-4; D may be TRBD2 (6 bases). CDR3 length equals 13 residues. V was trimmed by 3 bases and J by 5 bases, leaving 11 bases between them. Germline CDR1 reads SQVTM; CDR2 reads ANQGSEA. The CDR3 region has the DNA TGCAGCGTTGAGACTAGTTTTCAAAACATTCAGTACTTC. It codes for CSVETSFQNIQYF.

The V and J genes are TRBV20-1 and TRBJ1-5; 7 nucleotides match TRBD1. There are 13 residues in the CDR3. The V gene end was trimmed by 5 bases and the J gene end by 4 bases; junction bases not matched to a gene: 5. In germline, CDR1 is DFQATT, CDR2 SNEGSKA (reference sequence). For the CDR3, the DNA is TGCAGTGCTGGACGCAGGGGGAATCAGCCCCAGCATTTT. The encoded protein is CSAGRRGNQPQHF.

This clonotype was seen just once. This sequence joins TRBV4-3 and TRBJ1-1; no clear D. This CDR3 contains 14 residues. Germline CDR1 LGHNA, CDR2 YSLEER. Trimming stripped 0 bases from V and 1 base from J, with 6 bases between. CDR3 DNA: TGCGCCAGCAGCCAAGATTCGGGGAACACTGAAGCTTTCTTT. Protein sequence: CASSQDSGNTEAFF.

This sequence joins TRBV7-9 and TRBJ1-1, with D unclear. Germline-derived CDR1 and CDR2 are SEHNR and FQNEAQ (reference sequence). The CDR3 runs to 14 residues. V was clipped by 4 bases and J by 6 bases, with 15 bases between them. CDR3 region: CASSWGLGFPEAFF. DNA for the CDR3: TGTGCCAGCAGCTGGGGTCTGGGCTTCCCTGAAGCTTTCTTT.